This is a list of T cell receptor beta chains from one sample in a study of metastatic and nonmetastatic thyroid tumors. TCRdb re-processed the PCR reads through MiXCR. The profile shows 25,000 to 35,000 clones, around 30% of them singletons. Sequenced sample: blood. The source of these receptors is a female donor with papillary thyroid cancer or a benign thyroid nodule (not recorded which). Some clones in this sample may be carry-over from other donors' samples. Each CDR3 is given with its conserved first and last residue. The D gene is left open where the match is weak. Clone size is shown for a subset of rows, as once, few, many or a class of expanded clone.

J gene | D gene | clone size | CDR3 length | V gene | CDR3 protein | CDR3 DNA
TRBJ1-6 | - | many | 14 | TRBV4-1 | CASSGRTVNSPLHF | TGCGCCAGCAGCGGGCGGACAGTTAATTCACCCCTCCACTTT
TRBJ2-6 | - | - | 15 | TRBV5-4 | CASSLEGSGANVPTF | TGTGCCAGCAGCTTGGAGGGGTCTGGGGCCAACGTCCCTACTTTC
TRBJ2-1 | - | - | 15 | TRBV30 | CAWSTFQGRVNEQFF | TGTGCCTGGAGTACCTTTCAGGGTCGTGTGAATGAGCAGTTCTTC
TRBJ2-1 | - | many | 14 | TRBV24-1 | CATSDPVTVNEQFF | TGTGCCACCAGTGACCCCGTAACCGTAAATGAGCAGTTCTTC
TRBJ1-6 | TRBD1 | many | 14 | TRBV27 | CASKRDSYNSPLHF | TGTGCCAGCAAACGGGACAGCTATAATTCACCCCTCCACTTT
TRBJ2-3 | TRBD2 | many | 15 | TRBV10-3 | CALDPSSGRADTQYF | TGTGCCCTAGACCCTAGTAGCGGGAGGGCAGATACGCAGTATTTT
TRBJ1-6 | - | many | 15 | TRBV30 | CAWRAGDRQDSPLHF | TGTGCCTGGAGAGCGGGGGACCGACAAGATTCACCCCTCCACTTT
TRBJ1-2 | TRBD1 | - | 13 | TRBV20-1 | CSAPEGGSYGYTF | TGCAGTGCTCCCGAAGGGGGCAGCTATGGCTACACCTTC
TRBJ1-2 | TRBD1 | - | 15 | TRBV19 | CASSGETTGDYGYTF | TGTGCCAGCAGTGGGGAAACGACAGGGGACTATGGCTACACCTTC
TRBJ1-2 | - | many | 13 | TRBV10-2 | CASSEWGGRGYTF | TGCGCCAGCAGTGAGTGGGGGGGCCGGGGCTACACCTTC
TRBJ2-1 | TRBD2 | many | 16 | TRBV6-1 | CASTTLGLAENNEQFF | TGTGCCAGCACCACTCTAGGACTAGCGGAGAACAATGAGCAGTTCTTC
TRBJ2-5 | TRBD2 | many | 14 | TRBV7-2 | CASSYVAGVETQYF | TGTGCCAGCAGCTATGTGGCGGGGGTCGAGACCCAGTACTTC
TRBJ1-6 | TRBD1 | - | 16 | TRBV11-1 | CASSPGQGTYNSPLHF | TGTGCCAGCAGCCCGGGACAGGGCACCTATAATTCACCCCTCCACTTT
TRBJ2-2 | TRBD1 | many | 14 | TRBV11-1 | CASSRDSYTGELFF | TGTGCCAGCAGCCGGGACAGCTACACCGGGGAGCTGTTTTTT
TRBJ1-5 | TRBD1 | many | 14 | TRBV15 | CATSKGQENQPQHF | TGTGCCACCAGCAAGGGACAGGAAAATCAGCCCCAGCATTTT
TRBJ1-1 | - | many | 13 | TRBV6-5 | CASSYRTDTEAFF | TGTGCCAGCAGTTACAGGACAGACACTGAAGCTTTCTTT
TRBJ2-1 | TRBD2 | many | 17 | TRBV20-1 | CSASSGLAGEAYYEQFF | TGCAGTGCTAGCTCCGGACTAGCGGGAGAGGCTTACTATGAGCAGTTCTTC
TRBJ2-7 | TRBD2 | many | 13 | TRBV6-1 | CASSFGRAYEQYF | TGTGCCAGCAGTTTCGGGAGGGCGTACGAGCAGTACTTC
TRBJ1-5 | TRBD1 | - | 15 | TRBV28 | CASSLVTGCGHPQHF | TGTGCCAGCAGTTTAGTGACAGGGTGCGGTCATCCCCAGCATTTT
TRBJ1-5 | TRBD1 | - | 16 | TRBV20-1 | CSARGGDSDSNQPQHF | TGCAGTGCTAGAGGCGGGGACAGCGATAGCAATCAGCCCCAGCATTTT
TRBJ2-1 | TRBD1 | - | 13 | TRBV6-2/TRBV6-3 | CATSLTGGNEQFF | TGTGCCACCAGTCTGACAGGGGGCAATGAGCAGTTCTTC
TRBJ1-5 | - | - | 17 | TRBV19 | CASSISDWRESNQPQHF | TGTGCCAGTAGTATTAGCGATTGGAGGGAGAGCAATCAGCCCCAGCATTTT
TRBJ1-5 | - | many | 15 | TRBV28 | CASSLADSSNQPQHF | TGTGCCAGCAGTTTAGCAGATTCTAGCAATCAGCCCCAGCATTTT
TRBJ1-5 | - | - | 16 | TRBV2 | CASSVVTVNSNQPQHF | TGTGCCAGCAGTGTAGTGACGGTGAATAGCAATCAGCCCCAGCACTTT
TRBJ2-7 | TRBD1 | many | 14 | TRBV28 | CASSWDRESYEQYF | TGTGCCAGCAGTTGGGACAGGGAATCCTACGAGCAGTACTTC
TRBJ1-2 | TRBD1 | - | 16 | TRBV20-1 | CSARDRGQGANYGYTF | TGCAGTGCTAGAGATCGCGGACAGGGAGCTAACTATGGCTACACCTTC
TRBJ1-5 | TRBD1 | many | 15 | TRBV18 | CASSPTGDSNQPQHF | TGTGCCAGCTCACCGACAGGGGATAGCAATCAGCCCCAGCATTTT
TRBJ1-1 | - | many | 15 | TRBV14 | CASSQRQEGNAEAFF | TGTGCCAGCAGCCAGAGACAGGAGGGGAACGCTGAAGCTTTCTTT
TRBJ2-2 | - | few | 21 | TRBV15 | CATSRERTSGTTASNTGELFF | TGTGCCACCAGCAGAGAAAGAACCTCCGGGACGACCGCTTCAAACACCGGGGAGCTGTTTTTT
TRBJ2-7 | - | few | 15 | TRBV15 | CSTIESGDGSYEQYF | TGTTCCACCATCGAGTCGGGAGACGGTTCCTACGAGCAGTACTTC
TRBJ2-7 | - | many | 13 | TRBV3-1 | CASSLGRSGEQYF | TGTGCCAGCAGCCTCGGGCGATCGGGCGAGCAGTACTTC
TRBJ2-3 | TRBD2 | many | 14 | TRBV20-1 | CSAMGGRGTDTQYF | TGCAGTGCTATGGGCGGGAGAGGCACAGATACGCAGTATTTT
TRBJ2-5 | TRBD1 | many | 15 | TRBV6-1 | CASSTDRGLQETQYF | TGTGCCAGCAGTACAGACAGGGGGCTCCAAGAGACCCAGTACTTC
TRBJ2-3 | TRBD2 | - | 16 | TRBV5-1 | CASSWGLAGGADTQYF | TGCGCCAGCAGCTGGGGACTAGCGGGAGGTGCAGATACGCAGTATTTT
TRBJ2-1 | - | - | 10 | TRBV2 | CASSAGEQFF | TGTGCCAGCAGCGCTGGTGAGCAGTTCTTC
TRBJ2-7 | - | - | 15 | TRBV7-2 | CASSLVGLAQGEQYF | TGTGCCAGCAGCTTAGTTGGGCTGGCCCAGGGGGAGCAGTACTTC
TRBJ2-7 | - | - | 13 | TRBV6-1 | CASSASWSYDQYF | TGTGCCAGCAGTGCCTCATGGAGCTACGATCAGTACTTC
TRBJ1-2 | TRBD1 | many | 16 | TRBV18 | CASSSTDRVGDYGYTF | TGTGCCAGCTCATCAACGGACAGGGTGGGGGATTATGGCTACACCTTC
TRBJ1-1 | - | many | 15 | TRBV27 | CASSFYGTETTEAFF | TGTGCCAGCAGTTTCTATGGGACGGAGACAACTGAAGCTTTCTTT
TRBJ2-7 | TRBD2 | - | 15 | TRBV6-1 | CASSEAYSGRYEQYF | TGTGCCAGCAGTGAAGCTTATAGCGGGAGATACGAGCAGTACTTC
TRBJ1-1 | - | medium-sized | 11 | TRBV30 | CAWSAYGEAFF | TGTGCCTGGAGTGCATACGGCGAAGCTTTCTTT
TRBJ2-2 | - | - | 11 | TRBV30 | CAWRDTGELFF | TGTGCCTGGAGGGACACCGGGGAGCTGTTTTTT
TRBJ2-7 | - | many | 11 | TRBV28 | CASSSQYEQYF | TGTGCCAGCAGCTCCCAGTACGAGCAGTACTTC
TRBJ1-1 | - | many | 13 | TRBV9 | CASSVDMNTEAFF | TGTGCCAGCAGCGTAGATATGAACACTGAAGCTTTCTTT
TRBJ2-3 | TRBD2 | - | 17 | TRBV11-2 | CVSSLGQREGYTDTQFF | TGTGTCAGCAGCTTAGGCCAGCGGGAGGGTTACACAGATACGCAGTTTTTT
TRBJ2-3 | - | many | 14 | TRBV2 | CASSENSLRDTQYF | TGTGCCAGCAGTGAAAACTCCCTGAGGGATACGCAGTATTTT
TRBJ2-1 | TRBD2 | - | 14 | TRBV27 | CASRSGGAQNEQFF | TGTGCCAGCAGATCGGGGGGGGCCCAGAATGAGCAGTTCTTC
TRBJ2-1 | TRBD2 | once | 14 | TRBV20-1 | CSAAFRLAGVEQFF | TGCAGTGCTGCCTTTCGACTAGCGGGTGTGGAGCAGTTCTTC
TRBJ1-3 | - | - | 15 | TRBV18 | CASSPIPRGGNTIYF | TGTGCCAGCTCACCGATCCCCCGCGGTGGAAACACCATATATTTT
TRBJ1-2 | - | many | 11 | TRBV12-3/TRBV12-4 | CASGRMNGYTF | TGTGCCAGCGGGCGTATGAATGGCTACACCTTC
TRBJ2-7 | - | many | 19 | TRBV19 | CASSAAGSTNGPSGYEQYF | TGTGCCAGTAGCGCGGCGGGATCGACCAATGGACCATCCGGCTACGAGCAGTACTTC
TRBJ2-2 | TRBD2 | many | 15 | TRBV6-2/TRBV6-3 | CASSYDAGETGELFF | TGTGCCAGCAGTTACGACGCGGGAGAGACCGGGGAGCTGTTTTTT
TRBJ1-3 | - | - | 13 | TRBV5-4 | CASSKLGGNTIYF | TGTGCCAGCAGTAAGCTAGGCGGAAACACCATATATTTT
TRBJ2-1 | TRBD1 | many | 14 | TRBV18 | CASSTTGVVNEQFF | TGTGCCAGCTCGACGACAGGGGTGGTCAATGAGCAGTTCTTC
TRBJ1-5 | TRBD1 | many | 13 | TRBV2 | CASRGQGNQPQHF | TGTGCCAGCAGAGGACAGGGGAATCAGCCCCAGCATTTT
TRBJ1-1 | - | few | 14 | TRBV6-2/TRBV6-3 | CASNTPTPNTEAFF | TGTGCCAGCAATACCCCGACCCCGAACACTGAAGCTTTCTTT
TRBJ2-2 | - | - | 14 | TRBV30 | CAWSRQGSPGELFF | TGTGCCTGGAGTCGTCAGGGGTCTCCCGGGGAGCTGTTTTTT
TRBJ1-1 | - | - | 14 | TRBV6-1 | CASSENTENTEAFF | TGTGCCAGCAGTGAGAATACAGAGAACACTGAAGCTTTCTTT
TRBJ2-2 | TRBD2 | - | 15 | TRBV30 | CAWSPSGRNTWERFF | TGTGCCTGGAGTCCTAGCGGGAGGAACACCTGGGAGCGGTTTTTT